This T cell receptor beta chain came from a study of shared clonotypes between healthy human individuals. Whole-study context: Serving as donors were two women and three men, whose ages spanned 18 to 49.

The germline gives CDR1 MNHNS, CDR2 SASEGT. CDR3 length: 16 residues. V lost 2 bases to trimming and J lost 0 bases, with 14 bases between them. Study-level results: As a rule, naive subsets had a larger estimated richness than memory subsets. Researchers sampled only blood; tissue repertoires likely differ.

CD45RO-negative CD8 cells positively selected for CCR7 made up the naive population, which excluded terminally differentiated effector memory CD45RA+ cells. Assay runs were performed at deep level. Using immunoSEQ multiplex PCR, the repertoire was profiled, and TCRdb retains in-frame clones only, with some absent. The table records about 590,000 clones, nearly 97% of them present only once. Of note for this clone: Antigen: not known.

The sample taken for sequencing was naive CD8+ T cells sorted from blood. The J gene is TRBJ2-7, the V gene TRBV6-1; possible D gene TRBD2, 5 bases. The clonotype was recovered from a woman aged 25 to 45 in good health. The CDR3 DNA is TGTGCCAGCAGTGAACGACACGGGGTATCCTCCTACGAGCAGTACTTC. It specifies CASSERHGVSSYEQYF.